Listed below are T cell receptor beta chains from one sample, sequenced in a study of shared clonotypes between healthy human individuals. The data were produced by immunoSEQ multiplex PCR, yet TCRdb's version contains in-frame clones alone and is incomplete. Among 600,000 to 700,000 clones listed, 73% were seen once. Sequencing was done on a sample of memory CD4+ T cells sorted from blood. The source is a woman aged 25 to 45 in good health. CDR3s include the opening cysteine and the closing phenylalanine or tryptophan. The D gene is left open where the match is weak. The listing skips clone size in some rows; elsewhere it reads once, few, many or a size class.

V gene: TRBV11-2
D gene: .
clone size: .
J gene: TRBJ2-7
CDR3 protein: CASSQAIEQYF
CDR3 DNA: TGTGCCAGCAGCCAAGCCATCGAGCAGTACTTC

V gene: TRBV2
D gene: .
clone size: once
J gene: TRBJ2-7
CDR3 protein: CASSVRGTSYEQYF
CDR3 DNA: TGTGCCAGCAGCGTTCGGGGAACGTCCTACGAGCAGTACTTC

V gene: TRBV6-5
D gene: .
clone size: .
J gene: TRBJ1-5
CDR3 protein: CASSWGGATQPQHF
CDR3 DNA: TGTGCCAGCAGTTGGGGGGGGGCAACTCAGCCCCAGCATTTT

V gene: TRBV2
D gene: TRBD1
clone size: few
J gene: TRBJ2-1
CDR3 protein: CAGGLGTDRKQFF
CDR3 DNA: TGTGCCGGAGGACTCGGGACAGACCGCAAGCAGTTCTTC

V gene: TRBV5-4
D gene: TRBD2
clone size: once
J gene: TRBJ2-7
CDR3 protein: CASSLLGGRAYEQYF
CDR3 DNA: TGTGCCAGCAGCTTGTTGGGTGGGAGGGCCTACGAGCAGTACTTC

V gene: TRBV2
D gene: TRBD1
clone size: .
J gene: TRBJ1-5
CDR3 protein: CASSRRGPGTGIEQPQHF
CDR3 DNA: TGTGCCAGCAGTCGTCGGGGTCCCGGGACAGGGATAGAACAGCCCCAGCATTTT

V gene: TRBV18
D gene: TRBD1
clone size: .
J gene: TRBJ2-1
CDR3 protein: CASSPDRVSYNEQFF
CDR3 DNA: TGTGCCAGCTCACCGGACAGGGTTTCCTACAATGAGCAGTTCTTC

V gene: TRBV18
D gene: TRBD2
clone size: few
J gene: TRBJ2-1
CDR3 protein: CASSPGLLNNEQFF
CDR3 DNA: TGTGCCAGCTCACCGGGACTACTGAACAATGAGCAGTTCTTC

V gene: TRBV6-5
D gene: TRBD1
clone size: .
J gene: TRBJ1-4
CDR3 protein: CASSYDRGFEKLFF
CDR3 DNA: TGTGCCAGCAGTTACGACAGGGGGTTTGAAAAACTGTTTTTT

V gene: TRBV11-2
D gene: .
clone size: .
J gene: TRBJ1-5
CDR3 protein: CASSQNTDQPQHF
CDR3 DNA: TGTGCCAGCAGCCAAAATACAGATCAGCCCCAGCATTTT

V gene: TRBV11-2
D gene: .
clone size: few
J gene: TRBJ1-1
CDR3 protein: CASSLTPNTEAFF
CDR3 DNA: TGTGCCAGCAGCTTAACACCGAACACTGAAGCTTTCTTT

V gene: TRBV28
D gene: .
clone size: .
J gene: TRBJ1-5
CDR3 protein: CASSLRVNSNQPQHF
CDR3 DNA: TGTGCCAGCAGTTTAAGGGTAAATAGCAATCAGCCCCAGCATTTT

V gene: TRBV4-1
D gene: TRBD2
clone size: .
J gene: TRBJ2-7
CDR3 protein: CASSHPWVGLAGRTEQYF
CDR3 DNA: TGCGCCAGCAGCCACCCCTGGGTGGGTCTAGCGGGGCGGACCGAGCAGTACTTC

V gene: TRBV28
D gene: .
clone size: .
J gene: TRBJ1-2
CDR3 protein: CASAKGVRDGYTF
CDR3 DNA: TGTGCCAGCGCAAAGGGGGTTAGGGATGGCTACACCTTC

V gene: TRBV27
D gene: .
clone size: once
J gene: TRBJ2-3
CDR3 protein: CASSATWSTDTQYF
CDR3 DNA: TGTGCCAGCAGTGCAACATGGAGCACAGATACGCAGTATTTT

V gene: TRBV5-8
D gene: .
clone size: .
J gene: TRBJ2-7
CDR3 protein: CASSPHYEQYF
CDR3 DNA: TGTGCCAGCAGCCCTCACTACGAGCAGTACTTC

V gene: TRBV6-5
D gene: .
clone size: .
J gene: TRBJ1-1
CDR3 protein: CASSYKRQGPNTEAFF
CDR3 DNA: TGTGCCAGCAGTTATAAGCGTCAGGGCCCGAACACTGAAGCTTTCTTT

V gene: TRBV5-1
D gene: .
clone size: few
J gene: TRBJ2-2
CDR3 protein: CATRPAGALTGELFF
CDR3 DNA: TGCGCCACCAGACCCGCTGGCGCCCTCACCGGGGAGCTGTTTTTT